Shown below are 8 T cell receptor beta chains from a single sample sequenced in a study of blood T cell repertoires in COVID-19. Produced via immunoSEQ multiplex PCR; TCRdb's table is partial and in-frame only. The data contain about 92,000 clones, roughly 78% of them singletons. Sample: peripheral blood. The receptor source for this set is a woman aged 70 to 79 with acute or convalescent COVID-19.

The rearrangement links TRBV30 to TRBJ1-2, with D possibly being TRBD1 (6 bases). Trimming removed 2 bases at V and 2 bases at J, with 18 bases between. This CDR3 has 16 residues. Germline V gene lookup returns CDR1 GTSNPN and CDR2 SVGIG (reference sequence). This chain's CDR3 is CAWSPPRTVVNYGYTF. CDR3 nucleotides: TGTGCCTGGAGTCCACCGAGGACAGTTGTAAACTATGGCTACACCTTC.

This chain uses TRBV9 with TRBJ2-7; TRBD2 is a possible D gene (5 bases). The V gene's germline CDR1 is SGDLS and CDR2 YYNGEE. The CDR3 length is 14 residues. V lost 5 bases and J lost 9, with 21 bases in between. The CDR3 loop reads CASSEHGAGTLQYF. The CDR3 DNA is TGTGCCAGCAGTGAACACGGCGCGGGTACTCTGCAGTACTTC.

The rearrangement joins TRBV2 to TRBJ1-3; possible D gene TRBD1, 6 bases. Germline V gives CDR1 SNHLY, CDR2 FYNNEI. V was pared by 6 bases and J by 0 bases, with 21 bases between. This CDR3 is 18 amino acids long. Written as DNA, the CDR3 is TGTGCCAGCAGAGTAGGTCCGGGACAATTTACCTCTGGAAACACCATATATTTT. This codes for CASRVGPGQFTSGNTIYF.

The chain carries TRBV6-5 and TRBJ2-2; perhaps TRBD2 as D (6 bases). V shed 8 bases and J shed 2 bases, with 12 bases lying between them. The germline V gene has CDR1 MNHEY and CDR2 SVGAGI. This CDR3 comprises 14 residues. CDR3 DNA sequence: TGTGCCAGCGCGGGACTCTTTAACACCGGGGAGCTGTTTTTT. Its protein product is CASAGLFNTGELFF.

The V call is TRBV28, the J call TRBJ2-7, with TRBD2 identical over 8 bases. Germline V CDR1 and CDR2: MDHEN, SYDVKM. Trimming took 6 bases from V and 0 from J; bases not matched to a gene: 7. This CDR3 is 15 amino acids long. The CDR3 DNA reads TGTGCCAGCAGCAAAGGACTAGCCCCCTCCTACGAGCAGTACTTC. Amino acids: CASSKGLAPSYEQYF. The whole variable domain, remainder taken from reference TRBV28 and TRBJ2-7, is DVKVTQSSRYLVKRTGEKVFLECVQDMDHENMFWYRQDPGLGLRLIYFSYDVKMKEKGDIPEGYSVSREKKERFSLILESASTNQTSMYLCASSKGLAPSYEQYFGPGTRLTVT.

This clone was found once. The chain uses TRBV27 and TRBJ1-1; possibly TRBD1 for D (6 bases). The CDR3 consists of 14 residues. Trimming shortened V by 7 bases and J by 1 base, and 13 bases separated the two germline ends. Germline loops: CDR1 MNHEY, CDR2 SMNVEV (reference sequence). CDR3 sequence: CASKKTGQNTEAFF. DNA of the CDR3: TGTGCCAGCAAAAAGACAGGCCAGAACACTGAAGCTTTCTTT.

This clone came up a few times. The genes are TRBV7-6 and TRBJ2-2; the match to TRBD1 covers 11 bases. V lost 5 bases, J lost 0 bases, and 8 bases stayed unmatched. The germline CDR1 and CDR2 sequences are SGHVS and FNYEAQ. The CDR3 spans 18 residues. CDR3 DNA sequence: TGTGCCAGCAGCGGACAGGGGGCCCGACACGCGAACACCGGGGAGCTGTTTTTT. This codes for CASSGQGARHANTGELFF.

The V call is TRBV30, the J call TRBJ2-6, with TRBD1 as a possible D gene (5 bases). Germline V CDR1 and CDR2: GTSNPN, SVGIG (reference sequence). The CDR3 has 16 amino acids. V was cut by 7 bases and J by 0 bases, with 16 bases left in between. CDR3 DNA: TGTGCCTCCTCCCGGACACAAGCCTCTGGGGCCAACGTCCTGACTTTC. Residues: CASSRTQASGANVLTF.